This T cell receptor beta chain is from a study of blood T cell repertoires in COVID-19. Study information: Samples came from the United States, Italy and Spain, spanning acute and convalescent COVID-19. The cDNA or gDNA used as material had been derived from T cells, B-cell-depleted T cells, or PBMCs.

CDR1 is MNHNS, CDR2 SASEGT, per germline. The CDR3 has 13 residues. Trimming removed 1 base at V and 6 bases at J, with 10 bases between. Original analysis: Amplification from reference gene primers served as the basis for estimated nucleated cell counts. Libraries were prepared by immunoSEQ multiplex PCR; TCRdb keeps only in-frame clonotypes and omits some of them. The DNA was the basis for D and trimming; V, J and clone size are from that table. The sample yields some 94,000 clones, 80% to 90% seen once. The TCR originated in a human donor in a cohort sampled during active COVID-19. Input material: peripheral blood. V usage is TRBV6-1 and J usage is TRBJ2-7; possibly TRBD2 for D (5 bases). CDR3 amino acids: CASSEVKAGEQYF. CDR3 in DNA: TGTGCCAGCAGTGAAGTAAAGGCGGGCGAGCAGTACTTC.